The clone carrying this TCR beta chain has just a few counts. This record comes from a study of blood T cell repertoires in COVID-19. Across the study: From T cells, B-cell-depleted T cells, or PBMCs came the material, which was cDNA or gDNA.

Everyone who took part was roughly 18 to 89 years old, and they came from fewer than 25 US areas. TCRdb keeps only in-frame clones here, not all; method: immunoSEQ multiplex PCR. The sample includes approximately 280,000 clones, roughly 86% seen only once; the top ten take around 2.4%. The sample taken for sequencing was PBMCs or T cells enriched from blood (not recorded which). The TCR comes from a woman under 30 who had recovered from COVID-19.

Here the CDR3 reads CASSFSGTSGRQTGELFF. Here the CDR3 DNA reads TGTGCCAGCAGCTTCTCCGGGACTAGCGGGAGGCAAACCGGGGAGCTGTTTTTT. This sequence joins TRBV7-2 and TRBJ2-2, with 15 bases aligning to TRBD2. CDR1 is SGHTA and CDR2 is FQGNSA in the germline V gene. The CDR3 spans 18 residues. The V segment lost 3 bases and the J segment 5 bases; nucleotides outside the gene matches: 7.